These T cell receptor beta chains were read from a single sample in a study of CD8+ T cells in alopecia areata. Produced via immunoSEQ multiplex PCR; TCRdb's table is partial and in-frame only. This repertoire shows more than 130,000 clones, approximately 80% found once; its top ten account for 25%. The input for sequencing was CD8+ T cells sorted from blood, taken at week 4, from a patient treated with tofacitinib. The source of these receptors is a human donor with alopecia areata. CDR3s include the opening cysteine and the closing phenylalanine or tryptophan. D genes are given only for firm matches. Clone sizes are given selectively: once, few, many, or a class where the clone is expanded.

>-|TRBV6-5|TRBJ2-7|TRBD2
TGTGCCAGCAACTCTCTCGGGGGGAAGTCCTACGAGCAGTACTTC
CASNSLGGKSYEQYF
>-|TRBV7-9|TRBJ2-3|-
TGTGCCAGCAGCTTAGGGACAGCAACAGATACGCAGTATTTT
CASSLGTATDTQYF
>few|TRBV9|TRBJ2-3|-
TGTGCCAGCAGCGTAGAGGGAGACACAGATACGCAGTATTTT
CASSVEGDTDTQYF
>-|TRBV4-3|TRBJ1-3|-
TGCGCCAGCAGCCAAGATTTTGAGACGGGGGCTGGAAACACCATATATTTT
CASSQDFETGAGNTIYF
>-|TRBV9|TRBJ2-1|TRBD1
TGTGCCAGCAGCGCCCCGCAGGGGGCTAGCAATGAGCAGTTCTTC
CASSAPQGASNEQFF
>-|TRBV7-9|TRBJ2-7|-
TGTGCCAGCAGCCCCCAATTCAACGAGCAGTACTTC
CASSPQFNEQYF
>-|TRBV7-9|TRBJ2-5|TRBD2
TGTGCCAGCAGCTCTTGGACTAGCGGGGGTCTGCAAGAGACCCAGTACTTC
CASSSWTSGGLQETQYF
>-|TRBV29-1|TRBJ2-3|-
TGCAGCTTCGAGGGAGCCGGGAGCTCCCTAGCGACAGATACGCAGTATTTT
CSFEGAGSSLATDTQYF
>-|TRBV2|TRBJ1-2|TRBD1
TGTGCCAGCGGGGACAGGACTGCCTATGGCTACACCTTC
CASGDRTAYGYTF
>-|TRBV21-1|TRBJ2-3|-
TGTGCCAGCAGCAATCCGGAAGATACGCAGTATTTT
CASSNPEDTQYF
>few|TRBV9|TRBJ1-2|-
TGTGCCAGCAGCGTATCCCAGGACTACACCTTC
CASSVSQDYTF
>-|TRBV4-1|TRBJ2-5|-
TGCGCCAGCAGCCAAGATAGGGTGGAGACCCAGTACTTC
CASSQDRVETQYF
>-|TRBV7-7|TRBJ2-2|-
TGTGCTAGCAGCTCGTTAACCGGGGAGCTGTTTTTT
CASSSLTGELFF
>-|TRBV15|TRBJ2-3|TRBD1
TGTGCCACCAGCAGGGACAGGGGGGATACGCAGTATTTT
CATSRDRGDTQYF
>-|TRBV4-1|TRBJ2-1|TRBD2
TGCGCCAGCAGCCAAGCCAATCGGGGGGGCAATGAGCAGTTCTTC
CASSQANRGGNEQFF
>-|TRBV19|TRBJ2-1|-
TGTGCCAGTAGTATAGAGGAGGGGATCTACAATGAGCAGTTCTTC
CASSIEEGIYNEQFF